The T cell receptor (beta chain) described here comes from a study of shared clonotypes between healthy human individuals. This table comes from immunoSEQ multiplex PCR, and its TCRdb copy is limited to in-frame clones, with some not included. The sample lists approximately 2,000,000 clones; approximately 92% were seen once. The CDR3 consists of 13 residues. V lost 0 bases and J lost 3, with 6 bases in between. Germline V gene lookup returns CDR1 MNHNY and CDR2 SVGAGI (reference sequence). Naive CD8 populations comprised CD45RO-negative cells positively selected for CCR7, excluding terminally differentiated effector memory CD45RA+ cells.

The V and J genes are TRBV6-6 and TRBJ2-7; D unclear. The receptor's source is a man aged 18 to 30 in good health. Some clones in this sample may be carry-over from other donors' samples. The source material was naive CD8+ T cells from PBMCs. The CDR3 sequence is CASSYSIGYEQYF. DNA for the CDR3: TGTGCCAGCAGTTACTCCATCGGCTACGAGCAGTACTTC.